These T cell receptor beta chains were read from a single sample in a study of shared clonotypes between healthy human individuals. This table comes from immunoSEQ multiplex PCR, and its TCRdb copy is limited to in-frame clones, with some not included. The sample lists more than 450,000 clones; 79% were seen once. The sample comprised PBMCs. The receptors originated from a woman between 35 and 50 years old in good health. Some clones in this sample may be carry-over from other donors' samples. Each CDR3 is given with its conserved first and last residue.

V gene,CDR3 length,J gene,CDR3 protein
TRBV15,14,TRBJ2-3,CATSRGGESDTQYF
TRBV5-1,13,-,CASSLGLPYEQYF
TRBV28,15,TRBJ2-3,CASSRGQTSTDTQYF
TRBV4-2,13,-,CASSLLGGGEQYF
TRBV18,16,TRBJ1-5,CASSPEIVTSFGAQHF
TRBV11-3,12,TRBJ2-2,CASSRYSGELFF
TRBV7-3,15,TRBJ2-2,CASSLHDRATGELFF
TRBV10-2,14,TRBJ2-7,CASGLAGGNYEQYF
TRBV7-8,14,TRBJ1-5,CASSLADREQPQHF
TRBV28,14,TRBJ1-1,CASSATGVNTEAFF
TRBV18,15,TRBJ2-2,CASSPVRGNTGELFF
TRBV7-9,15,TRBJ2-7,CASSPGGQGYYEQYF
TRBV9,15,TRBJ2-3,CASSVAGALFDTQYF
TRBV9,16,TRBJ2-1,CASSVDGSGNYNEQFF
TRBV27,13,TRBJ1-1,CASGGGGHTEAFF
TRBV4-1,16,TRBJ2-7,CASSQERLAGHHEQYF
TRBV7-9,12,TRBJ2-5,CASSLVQETQYF